This T cell receptor (beta chain) was captured in a study of radiotherapy plus CTLA-4 blockade in lung cancer. Background on the study: Objective response rate was over 15%; disease control rate, approximately 28%. Notes on the study in general: In blood, early T cell clone dynamics reportedly predicted response best, together with interferon-beta. Among blood TCR repertoires after radiotherapy plus ipilimumab, tumor-derived clones expanded.

This clone was counted only a few times. Its antigen remains unidentified. The table came from immunoSEQ multiplex PCR; TCRdb's copy has only in-frame clones and leaves some out. The sample consists of 55,000 to 85,000 clones, roughly four fifths of them appearing once. Focal radiation with ipilimumab CTLA-4 blockade was given to patients with chemo-refractory metastatic non-small-cell lung cancer. V lost 4 bases to trimming and J lost 6 bases; unmatched junction nucleotides: 10. The CDR3 sequence is 14 residues long. Looked up from germline, CDR1 is SGDLS and CDR2 is YYNGEE. This sequence joins TRBV9 and TRBJ2-7; TRBD1 agrees at 7 bases. The source is a human donor with non-small cell lung cancer whose response to radiotherapy plus ipilimumab could not be evaluated. Some clones in this sample may be carry-over from other donors' samples. Sample: peripheral blood, taken from a patient treated with radiotherapy plus ipilimumab. The CDR3 loop reads CASSTGAGPSEQYF. The CDR3 DNA sequence: TGTGCCAGCAGCACAGGGGCAGGTCCCTCCGAGCAGTACTTC.